Shown below are 18 T cell receptor beta chains from a single sample sequenced in a study of CD8 T cells in Susac syndrome (dated by TCRdb to 2018 to 2020). Receptor amplification or capture employed the immunoSEQ multiplex PCR assay. RNA was extracted using the RNeasy kit, and roughly 0.5 to 1 microgram was reverse transcribed with random hexamers. TCRdb ran its own pipeline on the public reads, namely fastp trimming at Q25 and MiXCR clone calling, and kept in-frame beta chains. Duplicate CDR3 protein sequences are folded into a single record with the most common DNA and genes. The sample yields approximately 140,000 distinct CDR3 sequences; roughly 76% were counted once. The ten top clones hold roughly 0.5% of the sample. Sequenced input: CD8+ T cells from PBMCs. The receptors originated from a human donor with multiple sclerosis.

The genes are TRBV7-9 and TRBJ1-2; 7 nucleotides align to TRBD1. CDR3 length: 15 residues. Looked up from germline, CDR1 is SEHNR and CDR2 is FQNEAQ (reference sequence). V lost 0 bases, J lost 2 bases, and 3 bases stayed unmatched. The CDR3, as DNA: TGTGCCAGCAGCTTAGCAGGGGGCACCAACTATGGCTACACCTTC. This gives the protein CASSLAGGTNYGYTF.

This sequence joins TRBV6-1 and TRBJ1-2, with no clear D. The CDR3 covers 16 residues. Trimming took 5 bases from V and 2 from J, leaving 18 bases between them. The germline V gene encodes CDR1 MNHNS and CDR2 SASEGT. CDR3 sequence (DNA): TGTGCCAGCAGTCCACGCCGGACCCGGCCCAACTATGGCTACACCTTC. This encodes CASSPRRTRPNYGYTF.

The chain has TRBV3-1 and TRBJ1-2, with a weak D call TRBD1 (5 bases). This CDR3 has 16 amino acids. Trimming left V 0 bases short and J 7 bases short, with 18 bases between. The germline V gene has CDR1 LGHDT and CDR2 YNNKEL (reference sequence). DNA of the CDR3: TGTGCCAGCAGCCAAGACCCCAGGGCCGGCCTAACTGGCTACACCTTC. Its protein is CASSQDPRAGLTGYTF.

The CDR3 DNA reads as TGTGCCAGCAGCTCACAGACTAGCGGGAGGACCGGGGAGCTGTTTTTT. This gives the protein CASSSQTSGRTGELFF. The chain recombines TRBV11-2 with TRBJ2-2, with TRBD2 identical over 13 bases. This CDR3 has 16 residues. V dropped 4 bases and J dropped 5; count of bases not matched to a gene: 4. CDR1 and CDR2 from the germline V gene are SGHAT and FQNNGV.

This chain joins TRBV6-5 and TRBJ2-7; maybe TRBD2 (5 bases). Germline CDR1 and CDR2: MNHEY and SVGAGI. Trimming cost V 6 bases and J 4 bases, with 19 bases left between them. The CDR3 consists of 15 residues. The CDR3 loop reads CASRAEGYSNYEQYF. The CDR3 nucleotides are TGTGCCAGCAGAGCCGAGGGTTATTCAAATTACGAGCAGTACTTC.

The chain uses TRBV29-1 and TRBJ2-1; 8 nucleotides line up with TRBD2. The CDR3 sequence is 16 residues long. V was clipped by 0 bases and J by 5 bases; unmatched bases: 9. Germline V gene lookup returns CDR1 SQVTM and CDR2 ANQGSEA. CDR3 loop: CSVEDPFSGVDNEQFF. CDR3 sequence (DNA): TGCAGCGTTGAAGATCCCTTTAGCGGGGTTGACAATGAGCAGTTCTTC.

A few counts support this clonotype. V and J are TRBV4-1 and TRBJ2-3; D unclear. Germline V CDR1 and CDR2: MGHRA, YSYEKL. The CDR3 contains 15 residues. V was shortened by 0 bases and J by 2 bases, with 9 bases between the two germline ends. The CDR3 coding sequence is TGCGCCAGCAGCCAAGAGGCCGGAATCACAGATACGCAGTATTTT. Its translation is CASSQEAGITDTQYF.

The V call is TRBV9, the J call TRBJ2-3; 11 positions match TRBD2. Germline V lookup: CDR1 SGDLS, CDR2 YYNGEE. V lost 4 bases, J lost 2 bases, and 6 bases stayed unmatched. The CDR3 contains 16 residues. The CDR3 protein is CASSSRLAGPTDTQYF. Here the CDR3 DNA reads TGTGCCAGCAGCTCCCGACTAGCGGGACCCACAGATACGCAGTATTTT. Based on the CDR3 plus reference TRBV9 and TRBJ2-3, the full variable domain is DSGVTQTPKHLITATGQRVTLRCSPRSGDLSVYWYQQSLDQGLQFLIQYYNGEERAKGNILERFSAQQFPDLHSELNLSSLELGDSALYFCASSSRLAGPTDTQYFGPGTRLTVL.

As concerns this clonotype: A read error may account for a junction end that differs from germline. The chain recombines TRBV19 with TRBJ2-3; 9 nucleotides align to TRBD1. The CDR3 totals 16 residues. The V gene's germline CDR1 is LNHDA and CDR2 SQIVND (reference sequence). The CDR3 DNA sequence: TGTGCCAGTAGTATGCCCGACAGGGGGAGCACAGGTACGCAGTATTTT. Its protein is CASSMPDRGSTGTQYF.

This clonotype was seen once. The V and J genes are TRBV27 and TRBJ2-2; possibly TRBD1 or TRBD2 for D (6 bases each). V was trimmed by 6 bases and J by 14 bases, leaving 46 bases between them. This CDR3 spans 22 amino acids. CDR1 is MNHEY and CDR2 is SMNVEV in the germline V gene (reference sequence). For the CDR3, the DNA is TGTGCCAGCAGCTACCACCCTGGGACACGGGGCACCGGGAGACGTTACAGAAACCACCTGTTTTTT. It encodes CASSYHPGTRGTGRRYRNHLFF.

The V and J genes are TRBV4-1 and TRBJ2-1; the D is unclear. V was cut by 5 bases and J by 7 bases, with 15 bases left in between. The germline V gene has CDR1 MGHRA and CDR2 YSYEKL. The CDR3 is 14 amino acids. The CDR3 region is CASSATAQLNEQFF. DNA of the CDR3: TGCGCCAGCAGCGCCACGGCGCAGCTTAATGAGCAGTTCTTC.

As regards this clonotype: A junction end diverges from the germline sequence, so it may reflect a read error. This chain connects TRBV6-5 to TRBJ2-2; 9 nucleotides line up with TRBD2. The CDR3 runs to 17 residues. CDR1 MNHEY and CDR2 SVGAGI come from the germline V gene. CDR3 coding DNA: TGTGCCAGCAGTTACTCACCGGGACTAGCCCACACCGGGGAGCTGCTTTTT. The encoded protein is CASSYSPGLAHTGELLF.

The rearrangement joins TRBV3-1 to TRBJ2-5, with D perhaps matching TRBD2 (6 bases). The CDR3 totals 12 residues. The germline V gene has CDR1 LGHDT and CDR2 YNNKEL (reference sequence). The germline V and J ends were trimmed by 5 bases and 5 bases, with 9 bases remaining between them. In DNA, the CDR3 is TGTGCCAGCAGCTCGCGGGATGAGACCCAGTACTTC. This sequence encodes CASSSRDETQYF.

The genes are TRBV3-1 and TRBJ2-4; 9 nucleotides agree with TRBD2. Trimming removed 4 bases from V and 3 bases from J; junction bases left unmatched: 10. The CDR3 has 17 residues. Germline values: CDR1 LGHDT, CDR2 YNNKEL (reference sequence). The CDR3 DNA reads TGTGCCAGCAGCCCCCGGGGTAGCGGGAGTGTCAAAAACATTCAGTACTTC. Translated, it gives CASSPRGSGSVKNIQYF.

The chain is built from TRBV10-3 and TRBJ2-1; D is perhaps TRBD1 or TRBD2 (5 bases each). The length of the CDR3 is 16 residues. The germline V and J ends were trimmed by 0 bases and 5 bases, with 14 bases remaining between them. Looked up from germline, CDR1 is ENHRY and CDR2 is SYGVKD. The CDR3 loop reads CAISESMWQGDNEQFF. The DNA of the CDR3 is TGTGCCATCAGTGAGTCGATGTGGCAGGGAGACAATGAGCAGTTCTTC.

The chain combines TRBV3-1 with TRBJ2-2; D unclear. Germline loops: CDR1 LGHDT, CDR2 YNNKEL (reference sequence). The CDR3 spans 14 residues. V was trimmed by 0 bases and J by 10 bases, leaving 12 bases between them. In nucleotides, the CDR3 is TGTGCCAGCAGCCAAGATCCCGTGGGCGAGGAGCTGTTTTTT. As protein: CASSQDPVGEELFF.

This clonotype has only one observation. V usage is TRBV6-1 and J usage is TRBJ2-7; no clear D. This CDR3 has 12 residues. V lost 2 bases and J 5 bases, leaving 7 bases between the germline ends. The germline gives CDR1 MNHNS, CDR2 SASEGT. This CDR3 reads CASSERGHEQYV. DNA of the CDR3: TGTGCCAGCAGTGAAAGAGGCCACGAGCAGTACGTC.

The rearrangement uses TRBV27 and TRBJ2-7; 10 positions agree with TRBD1. Germline lookup yields CDR1 MNHEY and CDR2 SMNVEV (reference sequence). J lost 8 bases, V lost 5 bases, and 9 bases had no gene match. The CDR3 is made up of 14 amino acids. CDR3 in DNA: TGTGCCAGCAGTCCAATCGGGACAGGGGCACAGCAGTACTTC. Protein product: CASSPIGTGAQQYF.